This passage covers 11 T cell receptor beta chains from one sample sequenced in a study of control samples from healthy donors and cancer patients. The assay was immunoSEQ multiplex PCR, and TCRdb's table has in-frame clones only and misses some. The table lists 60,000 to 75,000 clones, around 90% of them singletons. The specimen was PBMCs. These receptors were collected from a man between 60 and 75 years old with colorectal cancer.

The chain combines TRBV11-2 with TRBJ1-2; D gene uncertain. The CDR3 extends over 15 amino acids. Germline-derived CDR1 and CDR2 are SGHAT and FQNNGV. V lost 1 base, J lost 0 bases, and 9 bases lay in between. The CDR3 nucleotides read TGTGCCAGCAGCTTAGGTCCCAAGTCTAACTATGGCTACACCTTC. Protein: CASSLGPKSNYGYTF. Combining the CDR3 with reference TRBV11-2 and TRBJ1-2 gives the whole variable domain EAGVAQSPRYKIIEKRQSVAFWCNPISGHATLYWYQQILGQGPKLLIQFQNNGVVDDSQLPKDRFSAERLKGVDSTLKIQPAKLEDSAVYLCASSLGPKSNYGYTFGSGTRLTVV.

For the CDR3, the DNA is TGTGCCAGCAGCGACACACTAGCGGGGGGTTTAGATACGCAGTATTTT. Its protein product is CASSDTLAGGLDTQYF. This chain joins TRBV9 and TRBJ2-3, with 12 bases identical to TRBD2. V was clipped by 3 bases and J by 5 bases; unmatched bases: 7. The CDR3 runs to 16 residues. The germline V gene has CDR1 SGDLS and CDR2 YYNGEE.

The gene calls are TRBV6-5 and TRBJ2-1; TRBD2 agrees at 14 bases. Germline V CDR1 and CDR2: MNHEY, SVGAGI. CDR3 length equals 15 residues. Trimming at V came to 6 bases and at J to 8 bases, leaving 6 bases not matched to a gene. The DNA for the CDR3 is TGTGCCAGCAGGCGGACTAGCGGGGGGTGGGATGAGCAGTTCTTC. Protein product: CASRRTSGGWDEQFF.

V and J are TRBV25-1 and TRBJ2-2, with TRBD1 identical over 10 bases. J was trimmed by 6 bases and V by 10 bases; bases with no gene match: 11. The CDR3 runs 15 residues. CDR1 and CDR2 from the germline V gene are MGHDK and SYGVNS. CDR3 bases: TGTGCCACCACTTGGGGGACAGGGGTAGCCGGGGAGCTGTTTTTT. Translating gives CATTWGTGVAGELFF. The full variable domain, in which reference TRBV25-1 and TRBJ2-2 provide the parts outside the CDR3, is EADIYQTPRYLVIGTGKKITLECSQTMGHDKMYWYQQDPGMELHLIHYSYGVNSTEKGDLSSESTVSRIRTEHFPLTLESARPSHTSQYLCATTWGTGVAGELFFGEGSRLTVL.

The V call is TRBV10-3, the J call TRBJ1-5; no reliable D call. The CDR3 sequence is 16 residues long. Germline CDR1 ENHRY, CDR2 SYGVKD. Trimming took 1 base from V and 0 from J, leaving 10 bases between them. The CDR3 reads CAISELRSTSNQPQHF. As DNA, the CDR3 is TGTGCCATCAGTGAGTTAAGGAGTACTAGCAATCAGCCCCAGCATTTT.

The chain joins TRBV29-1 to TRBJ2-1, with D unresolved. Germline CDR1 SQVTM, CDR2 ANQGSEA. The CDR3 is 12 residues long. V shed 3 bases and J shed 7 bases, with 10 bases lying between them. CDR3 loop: CSVDGLWNEQFF. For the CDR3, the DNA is TGCAGCGTTGATGGTCTATGGAATGAGCAGTTCTTC.

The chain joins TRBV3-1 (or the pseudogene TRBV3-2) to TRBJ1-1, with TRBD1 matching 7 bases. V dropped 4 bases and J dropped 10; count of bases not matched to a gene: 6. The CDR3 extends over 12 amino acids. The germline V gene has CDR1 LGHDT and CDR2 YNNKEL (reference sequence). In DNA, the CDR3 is TGTGCCAGCAGCCTCCGACAGGGTGTAGCTTTCTTT. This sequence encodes CASSLRQGVAFF.

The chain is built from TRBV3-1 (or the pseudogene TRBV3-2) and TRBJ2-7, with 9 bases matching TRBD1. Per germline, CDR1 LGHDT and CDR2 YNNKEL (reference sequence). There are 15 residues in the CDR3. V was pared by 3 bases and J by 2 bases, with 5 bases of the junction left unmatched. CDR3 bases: TGTGCCAGCAGCCACCGAGGGACAGGGACCTACGAGCAGTACTTC. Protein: CASSHRGTGTYEQYF.

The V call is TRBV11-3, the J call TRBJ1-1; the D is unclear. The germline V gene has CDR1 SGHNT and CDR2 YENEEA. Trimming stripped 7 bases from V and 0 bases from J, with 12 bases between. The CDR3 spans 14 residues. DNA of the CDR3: TGTGCCAGCACCCGGGAAGCCATGAACACTGAAGCTTTCTTT. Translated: CASTREAMNTEAFF.

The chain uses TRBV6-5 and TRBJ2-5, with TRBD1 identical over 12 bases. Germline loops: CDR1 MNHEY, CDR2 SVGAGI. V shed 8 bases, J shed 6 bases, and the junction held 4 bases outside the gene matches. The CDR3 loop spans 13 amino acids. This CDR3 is CASRDRGRKTQYF. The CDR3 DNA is TGTGCCAGCCGGGACAGGGGGCGGAAGACCCAGTACTTC.

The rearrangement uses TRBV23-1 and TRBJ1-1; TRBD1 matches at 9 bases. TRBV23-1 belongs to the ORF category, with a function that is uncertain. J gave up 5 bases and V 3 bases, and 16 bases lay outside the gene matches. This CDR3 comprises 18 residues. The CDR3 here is CASSHPRGGTGPRTEAFF. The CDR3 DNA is TGCGCCAGCAGTCACCCCCGGGGGGGGACAGGGCCGAGGACTGAAGCTTTCTTT.